These T cell receptor beta chains were read from a single sample in a study of blood T cell repertoires in COVID-19. Assay: immunoSEQ multiplex PCR; the TCRdb copy retains only in-frame clones and omits some. The sample holds more than 350,000 clones, roughly 84% seen once. The sample consisted of PBMCs or T cells enriched from blood (not recorded which). All receptors come from a woman in her late teens or twenties who had been exposed to COVID-19. Both conserved end residues are part of each CDR3. D genes are given only for firm matches. The size field is filled for only some rows; it gives once, few, many or a size class.

J,D,V,size,CDR3,DNA
TRBJ1-3,-,TRBV10-3,-,CASGGGAGNTIYF,TGTGCCAGCGGGGGGGGCGCTGGAAACACCATATATTTT
TRBJ2-7,TRBD1,TRBV28,few,CASRYRDRGYEQYF,TGTGCCAGCAGATACCGGGACAGGGGGTACGAGCAGTACTTC
TRBJ2-7,TRBD1,TRBV2,-,CASRLEDRVYEQYF,TGTGCCAGCAGACTCGAGGACAGGGTTTACGAGCAGTACTTC
TRBJ2-2,-,TRBV7-9,-,CASSLGDSTGELFF,TGTGCCAGCAGCTTAGGAGACAGCACCGGGGAGCTGTTTTTT
TRBJ2-2,TRBD2,TRBV6-4,-,CASTPQAAGGRTGELFF,TGTGCCAGCACCCCCCAGGCGGCGGGGGGGCGCACCGGGGAGCTGTTTTTT
TRBJ1-6,-,TRBV6-5,-,CASSYSGGEGSQLF,TGTGCCAGCAGTTACTCGGGGGGGGAAGGGAGCCAGCTATTT
TRBJ1-4,-,TRBV20-1,-,CSAERGEKLFF,TGCAGTGCTGAAAGGGGTGAAAAACTGTTTTTT
TRBJ1-6,TRBD1,TRBV6-2/TRBV6-3,-,CASSYGLLTGESSYNSPLHF,TGTGCCAGCAGTTACGGCCTCTTGACAGGGGAGAGCTCCTATAATTCACCCCTCCACTTT
TRBJ2-1,TRBD2,TRBV27,once,CASRPQRENGNEQFF,TGTGCCAGCAGGCCCCAGCGGGAGAATGGAAATGAGCAGTTCTTC
TRBJ1-1,-,TRBV18,-,CASSPSLLEAFF,TGTGCCAGCTCACCAAGCCTTTTAGAAGCTTTCTTT